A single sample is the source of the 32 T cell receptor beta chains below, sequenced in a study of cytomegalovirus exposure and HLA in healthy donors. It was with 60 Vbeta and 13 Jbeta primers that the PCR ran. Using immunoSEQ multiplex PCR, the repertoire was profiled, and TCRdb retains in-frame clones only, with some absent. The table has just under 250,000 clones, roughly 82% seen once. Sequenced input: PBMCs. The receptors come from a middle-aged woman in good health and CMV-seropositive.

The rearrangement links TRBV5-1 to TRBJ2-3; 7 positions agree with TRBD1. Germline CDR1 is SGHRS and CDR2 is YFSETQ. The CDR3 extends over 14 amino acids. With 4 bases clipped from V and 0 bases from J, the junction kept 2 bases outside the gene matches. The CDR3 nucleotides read TGCGCCAGCAGCCCGACAGGGAGCACAGATACGCAGTATTTT. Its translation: CASSPTGSTDTQYF.

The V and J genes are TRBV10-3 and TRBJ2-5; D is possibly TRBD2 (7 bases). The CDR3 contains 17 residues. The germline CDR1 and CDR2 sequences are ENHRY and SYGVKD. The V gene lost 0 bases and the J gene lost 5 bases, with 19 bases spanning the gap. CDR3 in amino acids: CAISESGRSGEDETQYF. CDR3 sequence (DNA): TGTGCCATCAGTGAGTCCGGGAGGTCAGGGGAGGATGAGACCCAGTACTTC.

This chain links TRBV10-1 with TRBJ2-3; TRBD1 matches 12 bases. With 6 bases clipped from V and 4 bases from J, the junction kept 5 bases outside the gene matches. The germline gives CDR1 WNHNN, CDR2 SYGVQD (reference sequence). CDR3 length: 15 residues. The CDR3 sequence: CASRGDRGRSDTQYF. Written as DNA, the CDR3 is TGCGCCAGCAGGGGGGACAGGGGGCGGTCAGATACGCAGTATTTT.

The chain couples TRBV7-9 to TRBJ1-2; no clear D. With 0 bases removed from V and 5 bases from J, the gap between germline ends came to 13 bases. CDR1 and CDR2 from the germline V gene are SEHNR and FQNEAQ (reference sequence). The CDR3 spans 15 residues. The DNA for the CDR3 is TGTGCCAGCAGCTTAGCGGGAGGACGGGAATATGGCTACACCTTC. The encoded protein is CASSLAGGREYGYTF.

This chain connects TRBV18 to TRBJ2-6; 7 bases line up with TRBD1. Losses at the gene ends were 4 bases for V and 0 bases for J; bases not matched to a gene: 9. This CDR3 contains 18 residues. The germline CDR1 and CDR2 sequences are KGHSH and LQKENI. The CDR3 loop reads CASSLGTAVLSGANVLTF. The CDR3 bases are TGTGCCAGCTCACTCGGGACAGCTGTACTCTCTGGGGCCAACGTCCTGACTTTC.

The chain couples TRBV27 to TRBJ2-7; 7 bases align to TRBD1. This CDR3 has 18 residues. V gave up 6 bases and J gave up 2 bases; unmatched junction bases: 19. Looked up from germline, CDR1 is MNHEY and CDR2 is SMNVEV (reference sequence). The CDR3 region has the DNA TGTGCCAGCAGCCATGTTGGAGTTTCGGGGACAGAACCCTACGAGCAGTACTTC. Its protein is CASSHVGVSGTEPYEQYF.

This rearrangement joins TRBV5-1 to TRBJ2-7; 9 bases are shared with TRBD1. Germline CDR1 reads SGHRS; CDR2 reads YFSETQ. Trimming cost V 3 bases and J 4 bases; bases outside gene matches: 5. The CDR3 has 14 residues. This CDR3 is CASSSTGGSYEQYF. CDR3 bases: TGCGCCAGCAGCTCGACAGGGGGGTCGTACGAGCAGTACTTC.

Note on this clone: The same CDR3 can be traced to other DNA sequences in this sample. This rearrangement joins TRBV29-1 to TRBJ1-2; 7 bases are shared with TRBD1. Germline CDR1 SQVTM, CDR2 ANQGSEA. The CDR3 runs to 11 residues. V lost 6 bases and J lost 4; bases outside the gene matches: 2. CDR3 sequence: CSVGTVYGYTF. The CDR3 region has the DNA TGCAGCGTAGGGACAGTCTATGGCTACACCTTC.

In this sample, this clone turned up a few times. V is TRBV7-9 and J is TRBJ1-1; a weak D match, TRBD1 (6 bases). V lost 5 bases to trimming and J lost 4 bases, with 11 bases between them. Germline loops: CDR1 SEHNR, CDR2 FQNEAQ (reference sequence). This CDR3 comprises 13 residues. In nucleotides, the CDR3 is TGTGCCAGCAGCCACAGGGAGGGCACTGAAGCTTTCTTT. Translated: CASSHREGTEAFF.

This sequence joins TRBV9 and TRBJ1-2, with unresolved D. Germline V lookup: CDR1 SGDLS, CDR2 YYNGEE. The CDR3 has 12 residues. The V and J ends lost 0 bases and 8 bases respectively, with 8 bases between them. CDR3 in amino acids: CASSVGVEGYTF. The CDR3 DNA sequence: TGTGCCAGCAGCGTAGGGGTGGAGGGCTACACCTTC.

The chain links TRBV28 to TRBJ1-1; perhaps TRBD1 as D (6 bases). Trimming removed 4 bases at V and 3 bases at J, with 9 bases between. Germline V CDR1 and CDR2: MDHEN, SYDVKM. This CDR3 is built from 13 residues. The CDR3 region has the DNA TGTGCCAGCAGTTCACAGGGATACACTGAAGCTTTCTTT. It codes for CASSSQGYTEAFF.

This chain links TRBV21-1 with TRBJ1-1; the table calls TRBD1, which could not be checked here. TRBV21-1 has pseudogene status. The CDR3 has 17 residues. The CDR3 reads CASSILRDRGSGTEAFF. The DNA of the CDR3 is TGTGCCAGCAGCATCCTCCGGGACAGGGGATCGGGCACTGAAGCTTTCTTT.

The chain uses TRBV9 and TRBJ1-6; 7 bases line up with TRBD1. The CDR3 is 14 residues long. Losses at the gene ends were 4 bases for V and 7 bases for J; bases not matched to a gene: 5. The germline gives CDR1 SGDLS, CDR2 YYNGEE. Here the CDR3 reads CASSSRDRNSPLHF. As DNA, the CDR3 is TGTGCCAGCAGCTCCCGGGACAGAAATTCACCCCTCCACTTT.

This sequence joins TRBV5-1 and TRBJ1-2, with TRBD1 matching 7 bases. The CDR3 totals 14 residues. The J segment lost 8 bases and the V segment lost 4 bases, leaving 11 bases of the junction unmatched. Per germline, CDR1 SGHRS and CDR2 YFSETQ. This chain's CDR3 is CASSTTTGPGGYTF. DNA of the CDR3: TGCGCCAGCAGCACCACGACAGGGCCTGGCGGCTACACCTTC.

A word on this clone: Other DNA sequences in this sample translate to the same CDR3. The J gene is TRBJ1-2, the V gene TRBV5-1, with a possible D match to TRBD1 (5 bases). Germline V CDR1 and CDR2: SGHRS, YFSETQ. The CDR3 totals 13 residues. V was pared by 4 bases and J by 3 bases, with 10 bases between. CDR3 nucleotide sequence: TGCGCCAGCAGCCCCGGAGGGGACTATGGCTACACCTTC. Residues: CASSPGGDYGYTF. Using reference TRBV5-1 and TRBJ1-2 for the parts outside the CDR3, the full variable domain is KAGVTQTPRYLIKTRGQQVTLSCSPISGHRSVSWYQQTPGQGLQFLFEYFSETQRNKGNFPGRFSGRQFSNSRSEMNVSTLELGDSALYLCASSPGGDYGYTFGSGTRLTVV.

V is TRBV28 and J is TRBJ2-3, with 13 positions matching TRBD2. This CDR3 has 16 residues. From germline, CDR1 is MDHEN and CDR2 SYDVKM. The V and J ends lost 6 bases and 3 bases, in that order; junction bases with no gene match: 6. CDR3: CASSQGLAGETDTQYF. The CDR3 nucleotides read TGTGCCAGCAGCCAAGGACTAGCGGGAGAGACAGATACGCAGTATTTT.

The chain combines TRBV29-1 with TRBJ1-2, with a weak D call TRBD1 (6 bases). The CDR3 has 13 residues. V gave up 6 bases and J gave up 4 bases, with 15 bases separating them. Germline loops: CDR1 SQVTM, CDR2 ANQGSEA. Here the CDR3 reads CSVISGTSYGYTF. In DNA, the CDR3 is TGCAGCGTCATCTCCGGGACAAGCTATGGCTACACCTTC. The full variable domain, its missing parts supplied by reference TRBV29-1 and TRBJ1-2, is SAVISQKPSRDICQRGTSLTIQCQVDSQVTMMFWYRQQPGQSLTLIATANQGSEATYESGFVIDKFPISRPNLTFSTLTVSNMSPEDSSIYLCSVISGTSYGYTFGSGTRLTVV.

The CDR3 DNA is TGTGCCAGCAGTGACTCCGGACTAGCGGGAGGGATAGGTGAGCAGTTCTTC. Its protein is CASSDSGLAGGIGEQFF. The chain recombines TRBV6-4 with TRBJ2-1; 15 nucleotides agree with TRBD2. CDR1 and CDR2 (germline): MRHNA, SNTAGT. V shed 0 bases, J shed 9 bases, and the junction held 6 bases outside the gene matches. The CDR3 has 17 amino acids.

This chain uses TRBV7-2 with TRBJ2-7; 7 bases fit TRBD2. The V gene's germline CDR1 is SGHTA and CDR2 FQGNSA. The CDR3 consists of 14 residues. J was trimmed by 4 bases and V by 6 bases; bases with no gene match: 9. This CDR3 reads CASSFERGAYEQYF. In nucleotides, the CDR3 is TGTGCCAGCAGTTTCGAGCGGGGTGCGTACGAGCAGTACTTC.

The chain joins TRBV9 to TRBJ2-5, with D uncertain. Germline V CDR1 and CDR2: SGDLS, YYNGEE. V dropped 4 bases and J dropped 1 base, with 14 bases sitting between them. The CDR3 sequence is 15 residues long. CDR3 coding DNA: TGTGCCAGCAGCCCCGCGAGCCCCTTCCAAGAGACCCAGTACTTC. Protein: CASSPASPFQETQYF.

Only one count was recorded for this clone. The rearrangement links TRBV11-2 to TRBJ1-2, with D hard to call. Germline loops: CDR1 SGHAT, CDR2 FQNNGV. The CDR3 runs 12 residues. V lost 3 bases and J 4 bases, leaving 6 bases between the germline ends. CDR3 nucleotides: TGTGCCAGCAGCTTGGCAGGCTATGGCTACACCTTC. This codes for CASSLAGYGYTF.

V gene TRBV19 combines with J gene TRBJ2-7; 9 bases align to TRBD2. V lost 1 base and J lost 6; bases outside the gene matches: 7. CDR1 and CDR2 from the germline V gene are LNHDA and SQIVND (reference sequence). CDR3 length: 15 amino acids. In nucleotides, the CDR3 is TGTGCCAGTAGTATAGCTAGCGGGACGTTGCGCGAGCAGTACTTC. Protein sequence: CASSIASGTLREQYF.

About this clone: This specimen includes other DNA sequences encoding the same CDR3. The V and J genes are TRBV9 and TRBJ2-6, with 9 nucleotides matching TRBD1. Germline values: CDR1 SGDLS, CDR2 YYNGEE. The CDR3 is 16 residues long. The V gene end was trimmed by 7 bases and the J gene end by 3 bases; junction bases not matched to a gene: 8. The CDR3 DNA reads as TGTGCCAGCTGTTCCGGGACAGGGAATGGGGCCAACGTCCTGACTTTC. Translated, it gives CASCSGTGNGANVLTF.

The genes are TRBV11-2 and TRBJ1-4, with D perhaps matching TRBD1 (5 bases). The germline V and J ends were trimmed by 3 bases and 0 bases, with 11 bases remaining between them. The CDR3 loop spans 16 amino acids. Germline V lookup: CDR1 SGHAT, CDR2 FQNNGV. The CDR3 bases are TGTGCCAGCAGCTTGCGGGGGGGAGCAACTAATGAAAAACTGTTTTTT. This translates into CASSLRGGATNEKLFF.

CDR3 DNA: TGTGCCAGCAGTTTCGGGGGACTCCGCTACAATGAGCAGTTCTTC. It codes for CASSFGGLRYNEQFF. The V and J genes are TRBV27 and TRBJ2-1, with D possibly TRBD2 on 6 matching bases. In germline, CDR1 is MNHEY, CDR2 SMNVEV (reference sequence). The V gene lost 3 bases and the J gene lost 3 bases, with 12 bases spanning the gap. The CDR3 loop spans 15 amino acids.

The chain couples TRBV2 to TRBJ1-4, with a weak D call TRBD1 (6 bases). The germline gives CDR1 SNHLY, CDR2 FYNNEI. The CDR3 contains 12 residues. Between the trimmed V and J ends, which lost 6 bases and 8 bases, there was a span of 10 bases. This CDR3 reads CASRDSREKLFF. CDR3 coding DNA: TGTGCCAGCAGGGACAGTAGGGAAAAACTGTTTTTT.

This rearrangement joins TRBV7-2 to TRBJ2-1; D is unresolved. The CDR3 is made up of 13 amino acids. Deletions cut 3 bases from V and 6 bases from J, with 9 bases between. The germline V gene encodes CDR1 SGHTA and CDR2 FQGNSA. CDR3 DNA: TGTGCCAGCAGCTTTTTCTCTAGCAATGAGCAGTTCTTC. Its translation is CASSFFSSNEQFF.

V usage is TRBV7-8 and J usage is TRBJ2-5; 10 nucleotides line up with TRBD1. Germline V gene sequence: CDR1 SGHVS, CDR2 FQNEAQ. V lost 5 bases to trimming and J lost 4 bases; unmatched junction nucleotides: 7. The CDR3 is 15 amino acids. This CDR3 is CASSLWTGGTETQYF. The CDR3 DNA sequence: TGTGCCAGCAGCCTCTGGACAGGGGGGACAGAGACCCAGTACTTC.

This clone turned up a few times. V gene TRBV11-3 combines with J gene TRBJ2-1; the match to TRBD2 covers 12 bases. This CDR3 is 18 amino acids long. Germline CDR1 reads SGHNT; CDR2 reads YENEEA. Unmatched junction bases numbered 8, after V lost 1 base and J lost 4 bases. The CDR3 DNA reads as TGTGCCAGCAGCTTAGCTAGCGGGAGGGCGGGATTTTACAATGAGCAGTTCTTC. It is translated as CASSLASGRAGFYNEQFF.

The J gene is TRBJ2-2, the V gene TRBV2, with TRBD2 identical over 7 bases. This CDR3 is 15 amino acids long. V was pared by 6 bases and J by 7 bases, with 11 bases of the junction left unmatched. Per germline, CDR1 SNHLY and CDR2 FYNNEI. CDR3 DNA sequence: TGTGCCAGCAGCTGGACTAGGATGATAGGCGGGGAGCTGTTTTTT. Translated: CASSWTRMIGGELFF.

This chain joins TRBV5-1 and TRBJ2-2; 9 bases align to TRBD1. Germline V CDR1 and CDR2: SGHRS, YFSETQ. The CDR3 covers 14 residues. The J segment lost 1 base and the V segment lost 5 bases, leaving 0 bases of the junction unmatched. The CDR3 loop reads CASRGQGNTGELFF. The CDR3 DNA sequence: TGCGCCAGCAGGGGACAGGGGAACACCGGGGAGCTGTTTTTT.

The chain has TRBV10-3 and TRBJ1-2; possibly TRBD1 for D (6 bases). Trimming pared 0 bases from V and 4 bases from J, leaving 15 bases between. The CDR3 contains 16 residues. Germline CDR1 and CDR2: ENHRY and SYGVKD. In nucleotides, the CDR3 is TGTGCCATCAGTGAGTCGACGGCGGCACAGGGCTATGGCTACACCTTC. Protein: CAISESTAAQGYGYTF.